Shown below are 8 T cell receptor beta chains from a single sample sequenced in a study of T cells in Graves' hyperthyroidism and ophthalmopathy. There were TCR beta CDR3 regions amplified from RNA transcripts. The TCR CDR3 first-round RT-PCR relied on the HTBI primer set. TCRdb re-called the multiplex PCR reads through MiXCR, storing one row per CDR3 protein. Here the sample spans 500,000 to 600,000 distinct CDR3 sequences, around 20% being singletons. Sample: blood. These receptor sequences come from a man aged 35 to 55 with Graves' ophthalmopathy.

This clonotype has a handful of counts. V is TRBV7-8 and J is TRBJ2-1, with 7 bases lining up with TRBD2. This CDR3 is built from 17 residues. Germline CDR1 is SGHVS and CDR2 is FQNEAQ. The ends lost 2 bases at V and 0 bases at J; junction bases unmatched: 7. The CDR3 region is CASSLRRELSSYNEQFF. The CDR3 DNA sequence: TGTGCCAGCAGCTTAAGGCGGGAGTTGAGCTCCTACAATGAGCAGTTCTTC.

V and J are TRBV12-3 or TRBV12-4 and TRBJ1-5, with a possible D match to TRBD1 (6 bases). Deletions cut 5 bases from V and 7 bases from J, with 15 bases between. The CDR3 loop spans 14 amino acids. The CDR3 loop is CASSLDRLVQPQHF. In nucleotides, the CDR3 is TGTGCCAGCAGTCTGGACAGATTGGTCCAGCCCCAGCATTTT.

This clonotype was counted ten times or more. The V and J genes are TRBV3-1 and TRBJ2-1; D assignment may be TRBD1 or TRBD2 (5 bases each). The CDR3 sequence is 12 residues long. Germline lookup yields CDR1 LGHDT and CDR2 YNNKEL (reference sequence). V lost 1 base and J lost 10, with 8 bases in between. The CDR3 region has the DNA TGTGCCAGCAGCCAAGTTTGGGGGGAGCAGTTCTTC. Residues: CASSQVWGEQFF.

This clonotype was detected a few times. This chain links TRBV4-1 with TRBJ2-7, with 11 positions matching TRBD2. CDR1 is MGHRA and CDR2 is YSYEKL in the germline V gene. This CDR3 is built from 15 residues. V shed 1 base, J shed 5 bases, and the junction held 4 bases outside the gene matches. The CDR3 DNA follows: TGCGCCAGCAGCCAAGGGCTAGCGGGGGGCCACGAGCAGTACTTC. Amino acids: CASSQGLAGGHEQYF.

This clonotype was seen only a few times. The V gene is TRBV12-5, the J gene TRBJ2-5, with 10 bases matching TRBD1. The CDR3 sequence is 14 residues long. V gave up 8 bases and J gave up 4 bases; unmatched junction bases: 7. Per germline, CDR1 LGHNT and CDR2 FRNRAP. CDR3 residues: CASYDRGRTETQYF. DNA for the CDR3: TGTGCTAGTTACGACAGGGGGCGGACAGAGACCCAGTACTTC.

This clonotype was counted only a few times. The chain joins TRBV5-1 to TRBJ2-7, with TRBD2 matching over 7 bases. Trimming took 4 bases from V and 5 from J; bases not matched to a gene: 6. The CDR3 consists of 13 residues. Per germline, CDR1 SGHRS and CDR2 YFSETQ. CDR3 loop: CASSPGGGHEQYF. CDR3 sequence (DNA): TGCGCCAGCAGCCCGGGGGGTGGCCACGAGCAGTACTTC.

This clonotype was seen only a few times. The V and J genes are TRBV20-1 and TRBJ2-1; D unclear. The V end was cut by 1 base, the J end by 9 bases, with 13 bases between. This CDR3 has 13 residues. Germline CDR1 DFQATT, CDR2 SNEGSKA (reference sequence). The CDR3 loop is CSARVNWRVEQFF. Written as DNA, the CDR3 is TGCAGTGCTAGAGTCAATTGGAGAGTTGAGCAGTTCTTC.

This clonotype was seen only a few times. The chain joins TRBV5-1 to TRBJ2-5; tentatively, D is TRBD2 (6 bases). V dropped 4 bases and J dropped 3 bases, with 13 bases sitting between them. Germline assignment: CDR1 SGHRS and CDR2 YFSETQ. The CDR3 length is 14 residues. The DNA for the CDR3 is TGCGCCAGCAGCCTCTGGGGGGTGGAAGAGACCCAGTACTTC. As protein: CASSLWGVEETQYF.